This is a list of T cell receptor beta chains from one sample in a study of T cell repertoires in cytomegalovirus infection. A single record per CDR3 protein comes from TCRdb applying MiXCR to the reads. The sample holds about 530,000 distinct CDR3 sequences, around 27% seen once. Specimen: PBMCs. Source of these receptors: a human donor in good health (CMV status not recorded). Some clones in this sample may be carry-over from other donors' samples. Each CDR3 is given with its conserved first and last residue. The D gene is left open where the match is weak. Clone size is stated in some rows and not others, as once, few, many or a class when expanded.

v_gene: TRBV2
len: 14
j_gene: TRBJ2-5
d_gene: -
abundance: -
CDR3nt: TGTGCCAGCAGTCAAGGGACACACCAAGAGACCCAGTACTTC
CDR3aa: CASSQGTHQETQYF

v_gene: TRBV18
len: 19
j_gene: TRBJ2-3
d_gene: -
abundance: once
CDR3nt: TGTGCCAGCTCACCCCAACCAACATTCGCAAGGGGTACCACAGATACGCAGTATTTT
CDR3aa: CASSPQPTFARGTTDTQYF

v_gene: TRBV7-9
len: 16
j_gene: TRBJ2-1
d_gene: TRBD2
abundance: -
CDR3nt: TGTGCCAGCAGCTCGAATAGCGGGAGGGCGGTGAATGAGCAGTTCTTC
CDR3aa: CASSSNSGRAVNEQFF

v_gene: TRBV15
len: 15
j_gene: TRBJ2-1
d_gene: TRBD2
abundance: -
CDR3nt: TGTGCCACCAGCAGAAGGACTAGCGGGAGTAATGAGCAGTTCTTC
CDR3aa: CATSRRTSGSNEQFF

v_gene: TRBV6-2/TRBV6-3
len: 15
j_gene: TRBJ1-5
d_gene: -
abundance: many
CDR3nt: TGTGCCAGCAGTTACGGGGCGTCGGAAGGTCAGCCCCAGCATTTT
CDR3aa: CASSYGASEGQPQHF

v_gene: TRBV11-3
len: 13
j_gene: TRBJ2-2
d_gene: -
abundance: few
CDR3nt: TGTGCCAGCAGCACGGGGGACACCGGGGAGCTGTTTTTT
CDR3aa: CASSTGDTGELFF

v_gene: TRBV7-3
len: 15
j_gene: TRBJ2-2
d_gene: TRBD2
abundance: many
CDR3nt: TGTGCCAGCAGCCGGGGGGGACAGAACACCGGGGAGCTGTTTTTT
CDR3aa: CASSRGGQNTGELFF

v_gene: TRBV7-8
len: 16
j_gene: TRBJ2-4
d_gene: -
abundance: many
CDR3nt: TGTGCCAGCAGCTTAGGCCCGGGTAAACCCAAAAACATTCAGTACTTC
CDR3aa: CASSLGPGKPKNIQYF

v_gene: TRBV6-1
len: 15
j_gene: TRBJ1-2
d_gene: -
abundance: -
CDR3nt: TGTGCCAGCAGTTCTTCAGAAACAGGGCACTATGGCTACACCTTC
CDR3aa: CASSSSETGHYGYTF

v_gene: TRBV27
len: 12
j_gene: TRBJ2-3
d_gene: -
abundance: few
CDR3nt: TGTGCCAGCAGTTTCCGGGGCTCCAGACAGTATTTT
CDR3aa: CASSFRGSRQYF

v_gene: TRBV7-2
len: 15
j_gene: TRBJ2-1
d_gene: TRBD2
abundance: many
CDR3nt: TGTGCCAGCAGCGCGTCCGGGACTAGCGGCCGAGAGCAGTTCTTC
CDR3aa: CASSASGTSGREQFF

v_gene: TRBV6-2/TRBV6-3
len: 15
j_gene: TRBJ2-2
d_gene: TRBD1
abundance: -
CDR3nt: TGTGCCAGCAGCCTGGGACAGGGAAGGGCCGGGGAGCTGTTTTTT
CDR3aa: CASSLGQGRAGELFF

v_gene: TRBV30
len: 13
j_gene: TRBJ1-1
d_gene: TRBD1
abundance: few
CDR3nt: TGTGCCTGGAGTAGACAGGGGAACACTGAAGCTTTCTTT
CDR3aa: CAWSRQGNTEAFF

v_gene: TRBV4-3
len: 15
j_gene: TRBJ1-5
d_gene: -
abundance: many
CDR3nt: TGCGCCAGCAGCCAAGATAAGTCTAGCAATCAGCCCCAGCATTTT
CDR3aa: CASSQDKSSNQPQHF

v_gene: TRBV7-2
len: 16
j_gene: TRBJ1-5
d_gene: TRBD1
abundance: many
CDR3nt: TGTGCCAGCAGCTGGGGAAGGGGGCTAGGCAATCAGCCCCAGCATTTT
CDR3aa: CASSWGRGLGNQPQHF

v_gene: TRBV7-6
len: 15
j_gene: TRBJ2-5
d_gene: TRBD2
abundance: few
CDR3nt: TGTGCCAGCAGCTTATTAGCGGGAACGGTAGAGACCCAGTACTTC
CDR3aa: CASSLLAGTVETQYF

v_gene: TRBV6-5
len: 15
j_gene: TRBJ1-2
d_gene: -
abundance: few
CDR3nt: TGTGCCAGCAGTTACTCCGGGGCCGCTAACTATGGCTACACCTTC
CDR3aa: CASSYSGAANYGYTF

v_gene: TRBV19
len: 16
j_gene: TRBJ1-4
d_gene: -
abundance: -
CDR3nt: TGTGCCAGTAGTATAACCTTGAGCCGCCGAAGGGAAAAACTGTTTTTT
CDR3aa: CASSITLSRRREKLFF

v_gene: TRBV14
len: 14
j_gene: TRBJ1-2
d_gene: TRBD1
abundance: -
CDR3nt: TGTGCCAGCAGCCGAGCCCAGGGGGCCAAGGGCTACACCTTC
CDR3aa: CASSRAQGAKGYTF

v_gene: TRBV7-2
len: 14
j_gene: TRBJ2-3
d_gene: TRBD1
abundance: -
CDR3nt: TGTGCCAGCAGCCCCAGACAGGGGTCAGATACGCAGTATTTT
CDR3aa: CASSPRQGSDTQYF

v_gene: TRBV29-1
len: 10
j_gene: TRBJ2-5
d_gene: -
abundance: few
CDR3nt: TGCAGCGTTGCCAGCGAGACCCAGTACTTC
CDR3aa: CSVASETQYF

v_gene: TRBV7-3
len: 14
j_gene: TRBJ2-5
d_gene: TRBD1
abundance: many
CDR3nt: TGTGCCAGCAGCTTATTACAGGGGGCCGAGACCCAGTACTTC
CDR3aa: CASSLLQGAETQYF

v_gene: TRBV6-1
len: 15
j_gene: TRBJ1-2
d_gene: -
abundance: -
CDR3nt: TGTGCCAGCAGTGAAGCGCGCCCGGGATTATATGGCTACACCTTC
CDR3aa: CASSEARPGLYGYTF

v_gene: TRBV18
len: 14
j_gene: TRBJ1-6
d_gene: TRBD1
abundance: many
CDR3nt: TGTGCCAGCTCCCAAGACAGGGTTAATTCACCCCTCCACTTT
CDR3aa: CASSQDRVNSPLHF

v_gene: TRBV7-8
len: 12
j_gene: TRBJ2-5
d_gene: -
abundance: few
CDR3nt: TGTGCCAGCAGCTTAGCGGGGACAACCCAGTACTTC
CDR3aa: CASSLAGTTQYF

v_gene: TRBV28
len: 13
j_gene: TRBJ2-7
d_gene: -
abundance: -
CDR3nt: TGTGCCAGCAGGGTGGGGGTTACCTACGAGCAGTACTTC
CDR3aa: CASRVGVTYEQYF

v_gene: TRBV6-2/TRBV6-3
len: 14
j_gene: TRBJ2-3
d_gene: TRBD1
abundance: few
CDR3nt: TGTGCCAGCAGGAGGACAGGGGGCACAGATACGCAGTATTTT
CDR3aa: CASRRTGGTDTQYF

v_gene: TRBV11-2
len: 18
j_gene: TRBJ2-1
d_gene: TRBD2
abundance: few
CDR3nt: TGTGCCAGCAGCTTACTAGCGGGACAGCAGTACTCCTACAATGAGCAGTTCTTC
CDR3aa: CASSLLAGQQYSYNEQFF

v_gene: TRBV7-9
len: 16
j_gene: TRBJ2-1
d_gene: -
abundance: -
CDR3nt: TGTGCCAGCAGCCGAGCTGGATCCTCCAGCTTTTGGGAGCAGTTCTTC
CDR3aa: CASSRAGSSSFWEQFF

v_gene: TRBV11-2
len: 14
j_gene: TRBJ2-3
d_gene: -
abundance: few
CDR3nt: TGTGCCAGCAGCCCGAGGTACAAGGCGGAGACGCAGTATTTT
CDR3aa: CASSPRYKAETQYF

v_gene: TRBV19
len: 15
j_gene: TRBJ1-4
d_gene: -
abundance: many
CDR3nt: TGTGCCAGTAGCAGGGGTGGAGCAACTAATGAAAAACTGTTTTTT
CDR3aa: CASSRGGATNEKLFF

v_gene: TRBV28
len: 15
j_gene: TRBJ2-7
d_gene: TRBD1
abundance: -
CDR3nt: TGTGCCAGCAACCAAATTTCGGGACAGCCCTACGAGCAGTACTTC
CDR3aa: CASNQISGQPYEQYF

v_gene: TRBV6-2/TRBV6-3
len: 19
j_gene: TRBJ2-4
d_gene: TRBD1
abundance: -
CDR3nt: TGTGCCAGCAGTTACGTGAAGGGGGCTTGGGGGATGCTCGTAAACATTCAGTACTTC
CDR3aa: CASSYVKGAWGMLVNIQYF

v_gene: TRBV7-2
len: 14
j_gene: TRBJ1-1
d_gene: TRBD1
abundance: many
CDR3nt: TGTGCCAGCAGCTCCCAGGGGGGGGGCACTGAAGCTTTCTTT
CDR3aa: CASSSQGGGTEAFF

v_gene: TRBV5-1
len: 16
j_gene: TRBJ1-1
d_gene: -
abundance: -
CDR3nt: TGCGCCAGCAGGCCACCCACAGCCGGTGGAAACACTGAAGCTTTCTTT
CDR3aa: CASRPPTAGGNTEAFF

v_gene: TRBV7-6
len: 14
j_gene: TRBJ2-1
d_gene: TRBD2
abundance: -
CDR3nt: TGTGCTAGCAGCTTGGGGACTAGGGACCATGAGCAGTTCTTC
CDR3aa: CASSLGTRDHEQFF

v_gene: TRBV29-1
len: 13
j_gene: TRBJ2-1
d_gene: TRBD2
abundance: -
CDR3nt: TGCAGCGTTGGTAGCGGGAACAACAATGAGCAGTTCTTC
CDR3aa: CSVGSGNNNEQFF

v_gene: TRBV7-2
len: 14
j_gene: TRBJ1-1
d_gene: -
abundance: many
CDR3nt: TGTGCCAGCAGCTTAATGACAGCGAACACTGAAGCTTTCTTT
CDR3aa: CASSLMTANTEAFF

v_gene: TRBV7-2
len: 15
j_gene: TRBJ1-4
d_gene: -
abundance: few
CDR3nt: TGTGCCAGCAGCTTAGATGCCAGGCCTAATGAAAAACTGTTTTTT
CDR3aa: CASSLDARPNEKLFF

v_gene: TRBV10-3
len: 14
j_gene: TRBJ2-2
d_gene: TRBD1
abundance: few
CDR3nt: TGTGCCATCAGACCCGGACAGGGGGCCGGGGAGCTGTTTTTT
CDR3aa: CAIRPGQGAGELFF

v_gene: TRBV28
len: 15
j_gene: TRBJ1-4
d_gene: -
abundance: -
CDR3nt: TGTGCCAGCACCACCCCGCCGGCGGATAATGAAAAACTGTTTTTT
CDR3aa: CASTTPPADNEKLFF

v_gene: TRBV7-4
len: 15
j_gene: TRBJ2-5
d_gene: TRBD1
abundance: -
CDR3nt: TGTGCCAGCAGCCTTGGGGGGACAGGGGAAGAGACCCAGTACTTC
CDR3aa: CASSLGGTGEETQYF

v_gene: TRBV19
len: 15
j_gene: TRBJ1-2
d_gene: -
abundance: once
CDR3nt: TGTGCCAGTAGTCGGCGGGACAATGCTAACTATGGCTACACCTTC
CDR3aa: CASSRRDNANYGYTF

v_gene: TRBV7-2
len: 15
j_gene: TRBJ1-6
d_gene: -
abundance: many
CDR3nt: TGTGCCAGCAGCTTAGGGCAGTCGGGGAATTCACCCCTCCACTTT
CDR3aa: CASSLGQSGNSPLHF

v_gene: TRBV27
len: 15
j_gene: TRBJ2-3
d_gene: -
abundance: -
CDR3nt: TGTGCCAGCAGTGTTACTCGCAGCCTAATGGATACGCAGTATTTT
CDR3aa: CASSVTRSLMDTQYF

v_gene: TRBV7-2
len: 15
j_gene: TRBJ2-1
d_gene: TRBD2
abundance: -
CDR3nt: TGTGCCAGCAGCATAGAGGCTAGCGGGAGAGTTGAGCAGTTCTTC
CDR3aa: CASSIEASGRVEQFF

v_gene: TRBV5-4
len: 13
j_gene: TRBJ1-2
d_gene: -
abundance: -
CDR3nt: TGTGCCAGCAGCTTGGATCCTGGGGGTGGCTACACCTTC
CDR3aa: CASSLDPGGGYTF

v_gene: TRBV29-1
len: 14
j_gene: TRBJ2-7
d_gene: -
abundance: -
CDR3nt: TGCAGCGTTGGCCCAAGGCAGGCCACCTACGAGCAGTACTTC
CDR3aa: CSVGPRQATYEQYF

v_gene: TRBV11-2
len: 15
j_gene: TRBJ2-1
d_gene: TRBD1
abundance: -
CDR3nt: TGTGCCAGCAGCACACGGGACAGGGTCTACAATGAGCAGTTCTTC
CDR3aa: CASSTRDRVYNEQFF

v_gene: TRBV7-3
len: 14
j_gene: TRBJ2-7
d_gene: -
abundance: few
CDR3nt: TGTGCCAGCAGCCAGGGAGAGGGCCGCTACGAGCAGTACTTC
CDR3aa: CASSQGEGRYEQYF

v_gene: TRBV7-8
len: 15
j_gene: TRBJ2-1
d_gene: -
abundance: many
CDR3nt: TGTGCCAGCAGCCCCGTGCGGAGCTCCTACAATGAGCAGTTCTTC
CDR3aa: CASSPVRSSYNEQFF

v_gene: TRBV11-2
len: 16
j_gene: TRBJ2-1
d_gene: TRBD2
abundance: -
CDR3nt: TGTGCCAGCAGCTTAGAGTGGTTAGCGGGAGGGCATGAGCAGTTCTTC
CDR3aa: CASSLEWLAGGHEQFF

v_gene: TRBV19
len: 18
j_gene: TRBJ2-5
d_gene: -
abundance: few
CDR3nt: TGTGCCAGTAGTATAAGGAGCGCGGGCCGAACCTCAAAAGAGACCCAGTACTTC
CDR3aa: CASSIRSAGRTSKETQYF

v_gene: TRBV7-2
len: 15
j_gene: TRBJ2-7
d_gene: TRBD1
abundance: many
CDR3nt: TGTGCCAGCAGTTTACTAGGACAGGGCTTGACCGAGCAGTACTTC
CDR3aa: CASSLLGQGLTEQYF

v_gene: TRBV20-1
len: 14
j_gene: TRBJ1-4
d_gene: -
abundance: -
CDR3nt: TGCAGTGCTAGAGAGCCGGGAAGCACTGAAAAACTGTTTTTT
CDR3aa: CSAREPGSTEKLFF

v_gene: TRBV7-3
len: 18
j_gene: TRBJ2-6
d_gene: -
abundance: many
CDR3nt: TGTGCCAGCAGTGTGGGGGGGGCGAGACTGGCTGGGGCCAACGTCCTGACTTTC
CDR3aa: CASSVGGARLAGANVLTF

v_gene: TRBV27
len: 17
j_gene: TRBJ2-2
d_gene: TRBD1
abundance: -
CDR3nt: TGTGCCAGCAAACCTCAAACCGGGACAGGGGTCGACGGGGAGCTGTTTTTT
CDR3aa: CASKPQTGTGVDGELFF

v_gene: TRBV11-3
len: 16
j_gene: TRBJ2-2
d_gene: -
abundance: many
CDR3nt: TGTGCCAGCAGCTTCCGGACAGGGAGCGGGATCGGGGAGCTGTTTTTT
CDR3aa: CASSFRTGSGIGELFF

v_gene: TRBV11-3
len: 17
j_gene: TRBJ1-1
d_gene: -
abundance: few
CDR3nt: TGTGCCAGCAGCTTAGGATGGGGCGAGCGGGTGAACACTGAAGCTTTCTTT
CDR3aa: CASSLGWGERVNTEAFF

v_gene: TRBV7-2
len: 13
j_gene: TRBJ1-6
d_gene: -
abundance: many
CDR3nt: TGTGCCAGCAGCTGGACAGCCAATTCACCCCTCCACTTT
CDR3aa: CASSWTANSPLHF